The 25 T cell receptor beta chains below all came from one sample that was sequenced in a study of blood T cell repertoires in COVID-19. Using immunoSEQ multiplex PCR, the repertoire was profiled, and TCRdb retains in-frame clones only, with some absent. Of more than 20,000 clones detected, around 73% appear once; the ten largest clones hold 20%. The specimen sequenced was peripheral blood. The receptor set was obtained from a human donor in a cohort sampled during active or convalescent COVID-19.

The genes are TRBV10-3 and TRBJ1-3, with 7 bases aligning to TRBD1. The CDR3 contains 16 residues. Germline V gene sequence: CDR1 ENHRY, CDR2 SYGVKD. V was clipped by 3 bases and J by 0 bases; unmatched bases: 5. The CDR3 here is CAISDYRGHSGNTIYF. CDR3 nucleotide sequence: TGTGCCATCAGTGACTACAGGGGCCACTCTGGAAACACCATATATTTT.

J is TRBJ2-7 and V is TRBV6-2 or TRBV6-3, with 9 bases identical to TRBD1. Germline CDR1 MNHEY, CDR2 SVGEGT. The CDR3 spans 14 residues. V lost 6 bases to trimming and J lost 5 bases; unmatched junction nucleotides: 8. Here the CDR3 reads CASSIGQGRNEQYF. In nucleotides, the CDR3 is TGTGCCAGCAGCATTGGACAGGGGCGGAACGAGCAGTACTTC.

The V gene is TRBV19, the J gene TRBJ1-2, with 11 bases identical to TRBD1. CDR1 is LNHDA and CDR2 is SQIVND in the germline V gene (reference sequence). The trim removed 5 bases at V and 7 bases at J, leaving 9 bases unmatched. The CDR3 is 15 amino acids. The CDR3 loop is CASSAQGQGGGGYTF. Here the CDR3 DNA reads TGTGCCAGTAGTGCACAGGGACAGGGGGGAGGTGGCTACACCTTC.

The table lists this clone with a few counts. The genes are TRBV6-5 and TRBJ1-2; 9 nucleotides align to TRBD1. CDR1 is MNHEY and CDR2 is SVGAGI in the germline V gene. CDR3 size: 13 residues. Unmatched junction bases numbered 6, after V lost 5 bases and J lost 8 bases. DNA for the CDR3: TGTGCCAGCAGTCCCGGACAGGGGAGAGGCTACACCTTC. Amino acids: CASSPGQGRGYTF.

This rearrangement joins TRBV11-2 to TRBJ2-5; D gene uncertain. Per germline, CDR1 SGHAT and CDR2 FQNNGV. CDR3 length: 12 residues. The V and J ends lost 4 bases and 4 bases respectively, with 7 bases between them. The CDR3 protein is CASSSRGETQYF. CDR3 nucleotide sequence: TGTGCCAGCAGCTCCCGAGGAGAGACCCAGTACTTC. Filled out from reference TRBV11-2 and TRBJ2-5, the complete variable domain reads EAGVAQSPRYKIIEKRQSVAFWCNPISGHATLYWYQQILGQGPKLLIQFQNNGVVDDSQLPKDRFSAERLKGVDSTLKIQPAKLEDSAVYLCASSSRGETQYFGPGTRLLVL.

The sample holds one count of this clone. The genes are TRBV6-5 and TRBJ1-2; 8 positions match TRBD1. This CDR3 contains 15 residues. Germline loops: CDR1 MNHEY, CDR2 SVGAGI. Trimming removed 6 bases from V and 4 bases from J; junction bases left unmatched: 10. The CDR3 DNA reads as TGTGCCAGCAGATCCAGCGCCGGGACAGGCTATGGCTACACCTTC. Its translation is CASRSSAGTGYGYTF.

CDR3 in amino acids: CASSLVGTGNTGELFF. CDR3 in DNA: TGTGCCAGCAGCTTAGTTGGTACAGGGAACACCGGGGAGCTGTTTTTT. This chain connects TRBV13 to TRBJ2-2, with D possibly being TRBD1 (5 bases). V lost 1 base and J 1 base, leaving 10 bases between the germline ends. CDR1 PRHDT and CDR2 FYEKMQ come from the germline V gene (reference sequence). The CDR3 length is 16 residues.

A few counts support this clone. The V call is TRBV6-5, the J call TRBJ1-5; TRBD1 is a possible D gene (5 bases). The germline V and J ends were trimmed by 2 bases and 6 bases, with 14 bases remaining between them. Germline values: CDR1 MNHEY, CDR2 SVGAGI. The CDR3 contains 15 residues. CDR3 DNA sequence: TGTGCCAGCAGTTACACCAGGGTCACGGGTCAGCCCCAGCATTTT. Protein: CASSYTRVTGQPQHF.

The chain uses TRBV5-4 and TRBJ1-1; D gene uncertain. CDR3 length: 14 residues. V lost 0 bases and J 9 bases, leaving 15 bases between the germline ends. Germline V gene data show CDR1 as SGHNT and CDR2 as YYREEE (reference sequence). The CDR3 DNA follows: TGTGCCAGCAGCTTGGAACTGACACCCCGTAAAGCTTTCTTT. Protein sequence: CASSLELTPRKAFF.

This clone occurred a few times. This chain connects TRBV2 to TRBJ2-7; D is unresolved. Trimming removed 4 bases at V and 2 bases at J, with 6 bases between. Germline-derived CDR1 and CDR2 are SNHLY and FYNNEI. The CDR3 is 12 residues long. CDR3 DNA sequence: TGTGCCAGCAGTGCTCAGGCCTACGAGCAGTACTTC. Translating gives CASSAQAYEQYF.

The chain carries TRBV30 and TRBJ1-6; D possibly corresponds to TRBD1 (5 bases). This CDR3 is 15 amino acids long. V was shortened by 0 bases and J by 6 bases, with 12 bases between the two germline ends. Germline assignment: CDR1 GTSNPN and CDR2 SVGIG (reference sequence). CDR3 nucleotides: TGTGCCTGGAGTGTCGACAGCTCGCGTAATTCACCCCTCCACTTT. Protein: CAWSVDSSRNSPLHF.

The chain uses TRBV6-5 and TRBJ1-5, with 11 bases matching TRBD1. This CDR3 region has 16 residues. The ends lost 4 bases at V and 3 bases at J; junction bases unmatched: 5. The V gene's germline CDR1 is MNHEY and CDR2 SVGAGI. The CDR3 region is CASSSDRGQINQPQHF. As DNA, the CDR3 is TGTGCCAGCAGTTCGGACAGGGGGCAGATCAATCAGCCCCAGCATTTT.

This clone was recorded once. The genes are TRBV6-5 and TRBJ1-2, with 9 bases that match TRBD1. Germline V gene sequence: CDR1 MNHEY, CDR2 SVGAGI. The CDR3 is 15 amino acids. V dropped 6 bases and J dropped 7; count of bases not matched to a gene: 12. CDR3 sequence reads: CASRSRQGVVSGYTF. Written as DNA, the CDR3 is TGTGCCAGCAGATCTCGACAGGGGGTAGTTTCTGGCTACACCTTC.

The rearrangement links TRBV11-3 to TRBJ1-4; a possible D gene is TRBD1 (6 bases). The V gene lost 8 bases and the J gene lost 8 bases, with 15 bases spanning the gap. CDR1 is SGHNT, CDR2 YENEEA, per germline. This CDR3 is built from 13 residues. CDR3 sequence reads: CASYTGLTEKLFF. The CDR3 DNA is TGTGCCAGCTATACAGGGTTGACCGAAAAACTGTTTTTT.

The V and J genes are TRBV28 and TRBJ2-7; 9 nucleotides align to TRBD1. The CDR3 runs 15 residues. After removal of 2 bases from V and 4 bases from J, the junction contained 6 bases not matched to a gene. Germline CDR1 and CDR2: MDHEN and SYDVKM. CDR3 bases: TGTGCCAGCAGTTTACCCGGGACAGGGTTATACGAGCAGTACTTC. This gives the protein CASSLPGTGLYEQYF.

V gene TRBV7-2 combines with J gene TRBJ2-1, with D unresolved. Germline CDR1 reads SGHTA; CDR2 reads FQGNSA. Trimming took 3 bases from V and 7 from J, leaving 10 bases between them. This CDR3 has 13 residues. The CDR3 loop reads CASSFRGGNEQFF. The DNA for the CDR3 is TGTGCCAGCAGCTTCCGAGGTGGGAATGAGCAGTTCTTC.

The rearrangement uses TRBV7-2 and TRBJ1-1, with 7 positions matching TRBD1. This CDR3 region has 15 residues. V lost 4 bases, J lost 6 bases, and 11 bases stayed unmatched. Germline loops: CDR1 SGHTA, CDR2 FQGNSA. The CDR3 reads CASSYRGDVGSEAFF. The CDR3 nucleotides read TGTGCCAGCAGCTACAGGGGCGACGTGGGTTCTGAAGCTTTCTTT.

This clone was seen just once. V and J are TRBV11-3 and TRBJ2-1; D gene uncertain. Germline V gene lookup returns CDR1 SGHNT and CDR2 YENEEA. Trimming left V 5 bases short and J 7 bases short, with 18 bases between. The CDR3 contains 15 residues. The DNA of the CDR3 is TGTGCCAGCAGCCCTCGAATGTCCCAGAAAAATGAGCAGTTCTTC. Translation: CASSPRMSQKNEQFF.

V usage is TRBV28 and J usage is TRBJ1-5; unclear D gene. The CDR3 length is 18 residues. The V and J ends lost 3 bases and 7 bases respectively, with 25 bases between them. CDR1 and CDR2 from the germline V gene are MDHEN and SYDVKM. In DNA form, the CDR3 reads TGTGCCAGCAGTTTTTACCTCCATGTCCTCCCTCGGTCCCAGCCCCAGCATTTT. Encoded protein: CASSFYLHVLPRSQPQHF.

This clone occurred a few times. The CDR3 sequence: CASSFQPRGANYGYTF. Written as DNA, the CDR3 is TGTGCCAGCAGCTTCCAGCCGCGCGGCGCTAACTATGGCTACACCTTC. This chain links TRBV7-9 with TRBJ1-2, with D hard to call. Deletions cut 3 bases from V and 0 bases from J, with 14 bases between. Per the germline V gene, CDR1 is SEHNR and CDR2 is FQNEAQ (reference sequence). This CDR3 is built from 16 residues.

The chain uses TRBV11-2 and TRBJ1-5; a possible D gene is TRBD1 (6 bases). This CDR3 spans 15 amino acids. Deletions cut 5 bases from V and 2 bases from J, with 13 bases between. CDR1 and CDR2 (germline): SGHAT, FQNNGV. CDR3: CASSQRAGGNQPQHF. The CDR3 DNA is TGTGCCAGCAGCCAACGGGCAGGGGGCAATCAGCCCCAGCATTTT.

The gene calls are TRBV6-5 and TRBJ1-1; D perhaps matches TRBD1 (5 bases). The germline gives CDR1 MNHEY, CDR2 SVGAGI. This CDR3 is built from 12 residues. The ends were cut back, 0 bases at V and 9 bases at J, with 8 bases in the middle. Here the CDR3 reads CASSYSQGKAFF. For the CDR3, the DNA is TGTGCCAGCAGTTACTCGCAGGGTAAAGCTTTCTTT.

The rearrangement uses TRBV18 and TRBJ1-4, with 8 nucleotides matching TRBD1. The CDR3 runs 16 residues. V was clipped by 4 bases and J by 2 bases; unmatched bases: 6. The germline V gene encodes CDR1 KGHSH and CDR2 LQKENI. DNA for the CDR3: TGTGCCAGCTCACTCCAACGACAGGGGACTAATGAAAAACTGTTTTTT. It translates to CASSLQRQGTNEKLFF.

V and J are TRBV12-3 or TRBV12-4 and TRBJ1-2; D may be TRBD1 (6 bases). The CDR3 has 12 residues. Trimming removed 3 bases at V and 4 bases at J, with 6 bases between. CDR3 residues: CASSLDSYGYTF. CDR3 DNA sequence: TGTGCCAGCAGTTTGGACAGCTATGGCTACACCTTC.

The gene calls are TRBV10-3 and TRBJ2-7; 8 bases are shared with TRBD1. This CDR3 spans 13 amino acids. Germline CDR1 and CDR2: ENHRY and SYGVKD. Trimming took 7 bases from V and 1 from J; bases not matched to a gene: 3. The DNA for the CDR3 is TGTGCCATCATGGGGGACAGGTCCTACGAGCAGTACTTC. As protein: CAIMGDRSYEQYF.